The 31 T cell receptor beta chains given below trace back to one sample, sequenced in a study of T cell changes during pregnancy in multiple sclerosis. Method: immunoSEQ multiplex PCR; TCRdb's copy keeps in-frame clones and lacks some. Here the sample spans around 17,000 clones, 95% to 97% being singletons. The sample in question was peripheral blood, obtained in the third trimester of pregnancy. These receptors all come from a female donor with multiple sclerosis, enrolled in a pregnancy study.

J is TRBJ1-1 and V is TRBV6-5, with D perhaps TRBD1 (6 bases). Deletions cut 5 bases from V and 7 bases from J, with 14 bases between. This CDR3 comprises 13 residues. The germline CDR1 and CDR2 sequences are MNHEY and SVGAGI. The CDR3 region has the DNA TGTGCCAGCAGTCAGGGGTTTCAGGGTGAAGCTTTCTTT. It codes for CASSQGFQGEAFF.

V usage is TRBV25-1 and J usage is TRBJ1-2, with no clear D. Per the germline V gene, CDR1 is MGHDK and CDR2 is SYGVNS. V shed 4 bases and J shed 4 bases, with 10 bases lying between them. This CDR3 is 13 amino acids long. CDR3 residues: CASSAFTSYGYTF. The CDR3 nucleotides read TGTGCCAGCAGTGCTTTTACGAGCTATGGCTACACCTTC.

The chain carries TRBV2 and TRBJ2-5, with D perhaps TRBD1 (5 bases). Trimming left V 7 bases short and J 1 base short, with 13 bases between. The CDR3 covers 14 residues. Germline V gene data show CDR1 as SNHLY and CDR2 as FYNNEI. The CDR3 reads CASTPDRSQETQYF. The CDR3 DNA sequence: TGTGCCAGCACCCCTGACAGAAGCCAAGAGACCCAGTACTTC.

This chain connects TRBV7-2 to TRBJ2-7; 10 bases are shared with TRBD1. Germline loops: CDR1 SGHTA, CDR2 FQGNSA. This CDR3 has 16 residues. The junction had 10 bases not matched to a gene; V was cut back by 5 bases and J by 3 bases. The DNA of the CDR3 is TGTGCCAGCAGCGGACAGGGGGTAGGGGGGGTCTACGAGCAGTACTTC. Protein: CASSGQGVGGVYEQYF. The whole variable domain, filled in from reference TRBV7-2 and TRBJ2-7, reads GAGVSQSPSNKVTEKGKDVELRCDPISGHTALYWYRQSLGQGLEFLIYFQGNSAPDKSGLPSDRFSAERTGGSVSTLTIQRTQQEDSAVYLCASSGQGVGGVYEQYFGPGTRLTVT.

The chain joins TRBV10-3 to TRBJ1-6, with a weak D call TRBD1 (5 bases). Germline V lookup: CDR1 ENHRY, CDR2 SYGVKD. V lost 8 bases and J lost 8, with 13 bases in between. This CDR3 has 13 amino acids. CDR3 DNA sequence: TGTGCCATCGCCGGGGGACGGGATTCACCCCTCCACTTT. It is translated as CAIAGGRDSPLHF.

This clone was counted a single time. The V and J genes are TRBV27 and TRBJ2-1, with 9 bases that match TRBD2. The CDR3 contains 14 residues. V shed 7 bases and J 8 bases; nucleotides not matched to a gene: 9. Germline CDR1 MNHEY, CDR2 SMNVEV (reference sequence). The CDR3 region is CASIGLAGIHEQFF. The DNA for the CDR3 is TGTGCCAGCATTGGGCTAGCGGGAATTCATGAGCAGTTCTTC.

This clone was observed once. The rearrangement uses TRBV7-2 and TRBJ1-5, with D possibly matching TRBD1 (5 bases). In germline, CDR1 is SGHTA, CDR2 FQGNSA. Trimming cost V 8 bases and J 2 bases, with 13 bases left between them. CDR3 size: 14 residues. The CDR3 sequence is CASGGGDGNQPQHF. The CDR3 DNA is TGTGCCAGCGGCGGGGGTGATGGCAATCAGCCCCAGCATTTT.

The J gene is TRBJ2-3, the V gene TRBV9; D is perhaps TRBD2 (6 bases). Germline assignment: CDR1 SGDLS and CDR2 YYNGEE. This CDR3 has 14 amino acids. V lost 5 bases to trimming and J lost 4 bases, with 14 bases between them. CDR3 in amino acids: CASSRRELADTQYF. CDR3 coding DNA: TGTGCCAGCAGTCGGCGGGAACTCGCAGATACGCAGTATTTT.

The CDR3 is CASSPPGTGSKSYGYTF. The CDR3 nucleotides read TGTGCCAGCAGCCCCCCCGGGACAGGGTCTAAATCCTATGGCTACACCTTC. J is TRBJ1-2 and V is TRBV7-9, with 9 bases lining up with TRBD1. J gave up 4 bases and V 5 bases, and 14 bases lay outside the gene matches. Germline V CDR1 and CDR2: SEHNR, FQNEAQ (reference sequence). The CDR3 is 17 residues long.

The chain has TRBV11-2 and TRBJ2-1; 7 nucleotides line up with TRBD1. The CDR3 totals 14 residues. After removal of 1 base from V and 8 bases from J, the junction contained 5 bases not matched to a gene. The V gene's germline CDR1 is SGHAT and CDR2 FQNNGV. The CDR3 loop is CASSLGQGRDEQFF. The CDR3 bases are TGTGCCAGCAGCTTAGGACAGGGAAGGGATGAGCAGTTCTTC.

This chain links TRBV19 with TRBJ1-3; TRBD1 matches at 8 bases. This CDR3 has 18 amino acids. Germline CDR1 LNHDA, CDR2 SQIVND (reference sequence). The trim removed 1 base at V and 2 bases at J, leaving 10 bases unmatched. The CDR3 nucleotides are TGTGCCAGTAGTATAGTCCCCTCAGGGGGCAGGACTGGAAACACCATATATTTT. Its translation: CASSIVPSGGRTGNTIYF.

The CDR3, as DNA: TGTGCCAGCTCGCTTGACAGGGGAGGTTGGAATGAGCAGTTCTTC. This encodes CASSLDRGGWNEQFF. This sequence joins TRBV18 and TRBJ2-1; 8 nucleotides align to TRBD1. The J segment lost 7 bases and the V segment lost 6 bases, leaving 11 bases of the junction unmatched. From germline, CDR1 is KGHSH and CDR2 LQKENI. The CDR3 is 15 amino acids.

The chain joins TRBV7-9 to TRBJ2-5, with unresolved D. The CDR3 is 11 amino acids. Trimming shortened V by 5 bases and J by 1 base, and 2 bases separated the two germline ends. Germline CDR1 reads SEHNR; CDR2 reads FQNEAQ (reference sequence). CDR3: CASSLQETQYF. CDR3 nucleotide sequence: TGTGCCAGCAGCCTCCAAGAGACCCAGTACTTC.

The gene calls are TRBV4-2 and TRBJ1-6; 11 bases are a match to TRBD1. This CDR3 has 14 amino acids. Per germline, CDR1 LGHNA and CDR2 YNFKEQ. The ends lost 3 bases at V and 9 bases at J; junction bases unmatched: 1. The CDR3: CASSHGTGGSPLHF. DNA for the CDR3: TGTGCCAGCAGCCACGGGACAGGGGGTTCACCCCTCCACTTT.

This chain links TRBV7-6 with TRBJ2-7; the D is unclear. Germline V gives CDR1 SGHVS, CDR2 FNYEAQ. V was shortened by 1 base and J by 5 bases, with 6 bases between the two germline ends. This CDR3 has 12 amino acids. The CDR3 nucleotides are TGTGCCAGCAGCTTAGTGGGCCACGAGCAGTACTTC. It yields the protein CASSLVGHEQYF.

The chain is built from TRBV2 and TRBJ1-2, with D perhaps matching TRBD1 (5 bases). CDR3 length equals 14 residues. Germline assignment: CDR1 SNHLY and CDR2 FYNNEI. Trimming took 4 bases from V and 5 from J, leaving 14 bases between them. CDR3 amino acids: CASSGTSALYGYTF. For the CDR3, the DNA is TGTGCCAGCAGTGGGACATCCGCCTTATATGGCTACACCTTC. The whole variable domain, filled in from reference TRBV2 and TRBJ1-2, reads EPEVTQTPSHQVTQMGQEVILRCVPISNHLYFYWYRQILGQKVEFLVSFYNNEISEKSEIFDDQFSVERPDGSNFTLKIRSTKLEDSAMYFCASSGTSALYGYTFGSGTRLTVV.

CDR3: CASSFIQGALDTEAFF. In nucleotides, the CDR3 is TGTGCCAGCAGCTTTATACAGGGGGCGCTTGACACTGAAGCTTTCTTT. The rearrangement links TRBV5-4 to TRBJ1-1, with 9 nucleotides matching TRBD1. V dropped 2 bases and J dropped 3; count of bases not matched to a gene: 8. This CDR3 is built from 16 residues. In germline, CDR1 is SGHNT, CDR2 YYREEE (reference sequence). The variable domain in full, completed from reference TRBV5-4 and TRBJ1-1, reads ETGVTQSPTHLIKTRGQQVTLRCSSQSGHNTVSWYQQALGQGPQFIFQYYREEENGRGNFPPRFSGLQFPNYSSELNVNALELDDSALYLCASSFIQGALDTEAFFGQGTRLTVV.

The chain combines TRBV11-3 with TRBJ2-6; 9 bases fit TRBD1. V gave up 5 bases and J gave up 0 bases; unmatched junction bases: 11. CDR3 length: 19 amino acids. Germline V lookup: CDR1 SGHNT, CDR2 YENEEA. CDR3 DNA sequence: TGTGCCAGCAGCCTCCGGGGACAGGGCCTCGGCTCTGGGGCCAACGTCCTGACTTTC. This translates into CASSLRGQGLGSGANVLTF.

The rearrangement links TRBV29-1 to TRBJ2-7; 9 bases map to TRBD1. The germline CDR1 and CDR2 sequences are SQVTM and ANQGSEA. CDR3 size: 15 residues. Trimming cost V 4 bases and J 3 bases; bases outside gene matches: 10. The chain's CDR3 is CSVGEPGQGVYEQYF. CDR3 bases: TGCAGCGTTGGAGAACCGGGACAGGGAGTCTACGAGCAGTACTTC.

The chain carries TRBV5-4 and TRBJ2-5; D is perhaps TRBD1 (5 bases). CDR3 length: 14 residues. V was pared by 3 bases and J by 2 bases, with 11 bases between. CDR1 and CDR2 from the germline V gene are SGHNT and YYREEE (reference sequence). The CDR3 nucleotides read TGTGCCAGCAGCTCCCAGGGTGGACAAGAGACCCAGTACTTC. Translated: CASSSQGGQETQYF.

CDR3 sequence (DNA): TGTGCCAGCGGACCGGGTTCAGGGAGGTGGTACGAGCAGTACTTC. This translates into CASGPGSGRWYEQYF. The chain joins TRBV5-6 to TRBJ2-7, with a possible D match to TRBD2 (6 bases). Looked up from germline, CDR1 is SGHDT and CDR2 is YYEEEE. The germline V and J ends were trimmed by 7 bases and 4 bases, with 21 bases remaining between them. There are 15 residues in the CDR3.

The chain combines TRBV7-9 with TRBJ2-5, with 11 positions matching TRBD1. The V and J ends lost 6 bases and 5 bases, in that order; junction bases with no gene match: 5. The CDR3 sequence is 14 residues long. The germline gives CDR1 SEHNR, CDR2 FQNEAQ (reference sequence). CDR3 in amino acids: CASRDRGRGETQYF. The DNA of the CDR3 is TGTGCCAGCAGGGACAGGGGGCGCGGGGAGACCCAGTACTTC.

The CDR3, as DNA: TGTGCCAGCAGCCCGCCGGGACAGGGTACGTTTTGGAACACTGAAGCTTTCTTT. This gives the protein CASSPPGQGTFWNTEAFF. V gene TRBV5-8 combines with J gene TRBJ1-1; the match to TRBD1 covers 9 bases. CDR3 length equals 18 residues. The germline gives CDR1 SGHTS, CDR2 YDEGEE. Trimming cost V 4 bases and J 1 base; bases outside gene matches: 14.

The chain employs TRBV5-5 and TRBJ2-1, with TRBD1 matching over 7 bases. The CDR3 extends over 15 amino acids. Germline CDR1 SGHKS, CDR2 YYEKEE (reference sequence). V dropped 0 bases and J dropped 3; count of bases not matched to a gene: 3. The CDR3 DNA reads TGTGCCAGCAGCTTGGAAGGGGGCCACTACAATGAGCAGTTCTTC. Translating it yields CASSLEGGHYNEQFF.

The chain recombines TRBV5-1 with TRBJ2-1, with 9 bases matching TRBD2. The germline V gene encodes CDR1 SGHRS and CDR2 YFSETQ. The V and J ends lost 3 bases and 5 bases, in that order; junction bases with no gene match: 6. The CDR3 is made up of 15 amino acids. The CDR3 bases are TGCGCCAGCAGCTCCTCTGCGGGAGGGAACAATGAGCAGTTCTTC. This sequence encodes CASSSSAGGNNEQFF.

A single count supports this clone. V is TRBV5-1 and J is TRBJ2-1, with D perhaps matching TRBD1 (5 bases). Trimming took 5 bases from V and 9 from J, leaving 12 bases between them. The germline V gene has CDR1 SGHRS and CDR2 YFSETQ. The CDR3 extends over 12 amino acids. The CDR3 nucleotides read TGCGCCAGCAGTGGGGCCGAGAGTGAGCAGTTCTTC. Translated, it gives CASSGAESEQFF.

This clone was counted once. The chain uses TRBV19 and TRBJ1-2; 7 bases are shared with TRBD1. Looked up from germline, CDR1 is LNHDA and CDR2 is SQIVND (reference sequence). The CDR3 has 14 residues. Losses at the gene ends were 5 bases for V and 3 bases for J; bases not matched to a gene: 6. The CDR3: CASSVETGYYGYTF. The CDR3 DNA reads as TGTGCCAGTAGTGTGGAGACAGGGTACTATGGCTACACCTTC. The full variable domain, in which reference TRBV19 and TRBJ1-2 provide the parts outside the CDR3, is DGGITQSPKYLFRKEGQNVTLSCEQNLNHDAMYWYRQDPGQGLRLIYYSQIVNDFQKGDIAEGYSVSREKKESFPLTVTSAQKNPTAFYLCASSVETGYYGYTFGSGTRLTVV.

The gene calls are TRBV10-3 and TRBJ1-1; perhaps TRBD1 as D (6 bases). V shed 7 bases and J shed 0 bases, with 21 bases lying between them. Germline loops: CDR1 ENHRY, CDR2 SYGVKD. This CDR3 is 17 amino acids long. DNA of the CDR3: TGTGCCATCACCCGGGCTCCCCAAGGGGGAATGAACACTGAAGCTTTCTTT. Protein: CAITRAPQGGMNTEAFF.

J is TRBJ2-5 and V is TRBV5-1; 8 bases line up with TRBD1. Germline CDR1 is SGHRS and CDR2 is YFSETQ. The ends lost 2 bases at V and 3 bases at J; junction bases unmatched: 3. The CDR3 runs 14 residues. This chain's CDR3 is CASSFPGQEETQYF. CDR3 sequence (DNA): TGCGCCAGCAGCTTTCCGGGACAGGAAGAGACCCAGTACTTC.

CDR3 residues: CASSVGWAGETTIYF. Here the CDR3 DNA reads TGTGCCAGCAGCGTAGGGTGGGCAGGGGAAACTACCATATATTTT. The chain links TRBV9 to TRBJ1-3; D may be TRBD1 (6 bases). This CDR3 spans 15 amino acids. Trimming left V 0 bases short and J 10 bases short, with 17 bases between. Germline CDR1 is SGDLS and CDR2 is YYNGEE.

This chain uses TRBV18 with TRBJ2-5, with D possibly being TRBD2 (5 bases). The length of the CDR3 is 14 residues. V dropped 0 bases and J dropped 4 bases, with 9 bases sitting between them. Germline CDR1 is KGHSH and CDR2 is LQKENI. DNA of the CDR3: TGTGCCAGCTCACCACCTCCGGGGTTAGAGACCCAGTACTTC. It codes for CASSPPPGLETQYF.